This TCR beta chain derives from a study of blood T cell repertoires in COVID-19. Across the study: Some COVID-19 samples were acute and others convalescent; all came from the United States, Italy and Spain. PBMCs, B-cell-depleted T cells, or T cells were the source of the cDNA or gDNA that made up the material.

Methods used by the authors: How many nucleated cells were present was estimated from reference gene primer amplification. The data were produced by immunoSEQ multiplex PCR, yet TCRdb's version contains in-frame clones alone and is incomplete. From that table come the V and J calls and clone size; the DNA was used to work out D and trimming. The table lists some 75,000 clones, over 75% of them singletons. The sequenced sample was peripheral blood. The sequence was obtained from a man between 65 and 80 years old with active or convalescent COVID-19.

CDR3 region: CASRPTGGSYEQYF. CDR3 DNA: TGTGCCAGCAGACCGACAGGGGGGTCCTACGAGCAGTACTTC. The rearrangement links TRBV3-1 (or the pseudogene TRBV3-2) to TRBJ2-7; 9 bases fit TRBD1. This CDR3 has 14 amino acids. Trimming removed 6 bases from V and 1 base from J; junction bases left unmatched: 4. CDR1 is LGHDT and CDR2 is YNNKEL in the germline V gene (reference sequence).